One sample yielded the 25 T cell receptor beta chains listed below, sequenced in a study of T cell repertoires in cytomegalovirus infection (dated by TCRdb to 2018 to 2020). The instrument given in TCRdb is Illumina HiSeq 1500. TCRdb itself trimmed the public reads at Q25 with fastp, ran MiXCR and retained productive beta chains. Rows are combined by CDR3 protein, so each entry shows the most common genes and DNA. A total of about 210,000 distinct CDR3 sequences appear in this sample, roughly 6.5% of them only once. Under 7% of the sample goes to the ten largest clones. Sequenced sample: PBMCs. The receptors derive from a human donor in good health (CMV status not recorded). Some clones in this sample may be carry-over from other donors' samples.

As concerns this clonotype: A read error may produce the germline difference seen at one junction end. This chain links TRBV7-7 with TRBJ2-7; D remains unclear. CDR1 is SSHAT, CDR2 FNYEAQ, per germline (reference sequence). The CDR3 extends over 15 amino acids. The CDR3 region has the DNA TGTGCTAGCAGCTTACGTCAAGCCCCAGGTAACGAGCAGTACTTC. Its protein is CASSLRQAPGNEQYF.

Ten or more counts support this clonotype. The CDR3 coding sequence is TGCAGTGCTAGGACCAGGGGCGAGCAGTACTTC. Its protein is CSARTRGEQYF. The J gene is TRBJ2-7, the V gene TRBV20-1; perhaps TRBD1 as D (6 bases). Trimming removed 3 bases from V and 6 bases from J, with 9 bases in between. The germline gives CDR1 DFQATT, CDR2 SNEGSKA (reference sequence). This CDR3 is 11 amino acids long.

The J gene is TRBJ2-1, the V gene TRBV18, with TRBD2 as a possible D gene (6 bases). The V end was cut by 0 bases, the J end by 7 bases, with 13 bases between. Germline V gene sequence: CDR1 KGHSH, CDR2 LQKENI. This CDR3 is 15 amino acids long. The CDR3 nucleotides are TGTGCCAGCTCACCACCTGCGGGACGAGGGAATGAGCAGTTCTTC. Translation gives CASSPPAGRGNEQFF.

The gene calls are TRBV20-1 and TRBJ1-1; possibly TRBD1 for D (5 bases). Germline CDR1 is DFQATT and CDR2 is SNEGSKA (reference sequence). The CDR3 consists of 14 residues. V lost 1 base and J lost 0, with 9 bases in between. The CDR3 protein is CSARGQNVNTEAFF. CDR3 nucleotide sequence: TGCAGTGCTAGAGGACAGAATGTGAACACTGAAGCTTTCTTT.

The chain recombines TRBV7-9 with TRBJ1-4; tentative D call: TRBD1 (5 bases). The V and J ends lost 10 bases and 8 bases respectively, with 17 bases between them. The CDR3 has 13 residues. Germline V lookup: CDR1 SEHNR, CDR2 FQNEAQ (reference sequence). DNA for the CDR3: TGTGCCATCACCGGCCGGGGGAAGGAAAAACTGTTTTTT. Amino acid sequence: CAITGRGKEKLFF.

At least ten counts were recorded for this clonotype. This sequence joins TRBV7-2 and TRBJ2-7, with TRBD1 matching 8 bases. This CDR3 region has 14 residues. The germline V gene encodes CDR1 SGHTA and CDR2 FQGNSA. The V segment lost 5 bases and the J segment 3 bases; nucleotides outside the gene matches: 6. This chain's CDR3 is CASSRDRGIYEQYF. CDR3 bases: TGTGCCAGCAGCCGAGACAGGGGCATCTACGAGCAGTACTTC.

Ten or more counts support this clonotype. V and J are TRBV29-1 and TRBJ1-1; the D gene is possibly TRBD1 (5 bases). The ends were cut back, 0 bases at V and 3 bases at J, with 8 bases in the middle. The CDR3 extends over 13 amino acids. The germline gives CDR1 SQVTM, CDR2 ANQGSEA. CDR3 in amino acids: CSVEDAGYTEAFF. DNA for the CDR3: TGCAGCGTTGAAGACGCAGGGTACACTGAAGCTTTCTTT.

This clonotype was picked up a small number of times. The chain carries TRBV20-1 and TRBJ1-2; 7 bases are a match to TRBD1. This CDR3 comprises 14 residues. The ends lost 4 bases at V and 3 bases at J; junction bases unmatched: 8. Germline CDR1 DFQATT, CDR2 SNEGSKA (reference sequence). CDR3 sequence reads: CSANPGTGDYGYTF. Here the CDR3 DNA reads TGCAGTGCTAACCCCGGTACAGGGGACTATGGCTACACCTTC.

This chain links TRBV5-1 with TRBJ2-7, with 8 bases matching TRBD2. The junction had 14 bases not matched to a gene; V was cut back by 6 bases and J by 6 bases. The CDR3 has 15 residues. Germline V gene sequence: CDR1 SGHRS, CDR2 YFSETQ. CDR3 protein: CASTRGGEGGSEQYF. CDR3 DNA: TGCGCCAGCACCCGGGGGGGCGAGGGGGGTTCCGAGCAGTACTTC.

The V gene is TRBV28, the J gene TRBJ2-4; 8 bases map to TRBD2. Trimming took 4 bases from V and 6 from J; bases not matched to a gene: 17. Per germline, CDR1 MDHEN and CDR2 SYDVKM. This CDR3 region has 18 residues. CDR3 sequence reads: CASSSGANFGTRGNIQYF. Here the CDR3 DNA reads TGTGCCAGCAGTTCGGGGGCGAATTTTGGGACTAGAGGAAACATTCAGTACTTC. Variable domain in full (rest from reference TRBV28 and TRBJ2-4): DVKVTQSSRYLVKRTGEKVFLECVQDMDHENMFWYRQDPGLGLRLIYFSYDVKMKEKGDIPEGYSVSREKKERFSLILESASTNQTSMYLCASSSGANFGTRGNIQYFGAGTRLSVL.

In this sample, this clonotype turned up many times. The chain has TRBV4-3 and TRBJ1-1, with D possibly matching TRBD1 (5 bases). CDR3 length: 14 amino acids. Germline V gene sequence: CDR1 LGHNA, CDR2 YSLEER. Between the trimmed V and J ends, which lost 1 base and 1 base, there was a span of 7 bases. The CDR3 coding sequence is TGCGCCAGCAGCCAAGCCGGGACGAACACTGAAGCTTTCTTT. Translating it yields CASSQAGTNTEAFF.

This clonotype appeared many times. CDR3 sequence (DNA): TGTGCCAGCAGCTTAGAGGGCCGGTGGGCCCCAACTGAAGCTTTCTTT. Its protein product is CASSLEGRWAPTEAFF. The rearrangement links TRBV7-6 to TRBJ1-1, with D unclear. V was trimmed by 1 base and J by 5 bases, leaving 17 bases between them. CDR3 length: 16 residues. Germline CDR1 and CDR2: SGHVS and FNYEAQ.

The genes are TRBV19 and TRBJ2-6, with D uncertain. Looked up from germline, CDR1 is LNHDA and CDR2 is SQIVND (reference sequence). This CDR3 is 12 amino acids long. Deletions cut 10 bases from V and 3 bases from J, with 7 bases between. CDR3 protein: CATRYGANVLTF. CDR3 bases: TGTGCCACCCGATATGGGGCCAACGTCCTGACTTTC.

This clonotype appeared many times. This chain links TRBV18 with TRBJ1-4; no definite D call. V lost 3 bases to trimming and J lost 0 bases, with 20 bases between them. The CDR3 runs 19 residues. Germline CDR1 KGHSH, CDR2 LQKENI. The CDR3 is CASSPNSGSRKTTNEKLFF. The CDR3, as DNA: TGTGCCAGCTCACCGAATTCCGGGAGCCGAAAAACAACTAATGAAAAACTGTTTTTT.

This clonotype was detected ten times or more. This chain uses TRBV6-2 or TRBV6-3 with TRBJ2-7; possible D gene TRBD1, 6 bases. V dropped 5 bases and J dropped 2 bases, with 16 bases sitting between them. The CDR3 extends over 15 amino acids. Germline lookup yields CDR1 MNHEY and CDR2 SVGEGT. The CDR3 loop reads CASSHRDTSTYEQYF. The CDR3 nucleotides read TGTGCCAGCAGTCATCGGGACACCTCGACCTACGAGCAGTACTTC.

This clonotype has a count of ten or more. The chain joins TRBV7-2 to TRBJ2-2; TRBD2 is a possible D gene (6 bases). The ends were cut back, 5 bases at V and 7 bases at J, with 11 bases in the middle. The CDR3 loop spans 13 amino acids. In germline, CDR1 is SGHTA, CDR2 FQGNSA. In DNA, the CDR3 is TGTGCCAGCAGCCGATCGCGGGGCGGGGAGCTGTTTTTT. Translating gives CASSRSRGGELFF.

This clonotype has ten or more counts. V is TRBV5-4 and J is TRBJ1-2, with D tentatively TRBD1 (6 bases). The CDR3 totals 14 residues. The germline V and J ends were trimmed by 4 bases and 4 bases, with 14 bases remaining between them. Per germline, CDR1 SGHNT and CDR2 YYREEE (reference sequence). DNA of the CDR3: TGTGCCAGCAGCCCCCCGACAGGCCGCTATGGCTACACCTTC. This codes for CASSPPTGRYGYTF.

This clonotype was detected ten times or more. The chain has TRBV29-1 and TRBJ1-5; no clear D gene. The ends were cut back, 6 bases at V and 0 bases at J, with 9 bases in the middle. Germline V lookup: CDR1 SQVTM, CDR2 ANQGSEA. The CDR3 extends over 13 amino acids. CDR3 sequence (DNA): TGCAGCGTCGGAGGATATAGCAATCAGCCCCAGCATTTT. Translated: CSVGGYSNQPQHF. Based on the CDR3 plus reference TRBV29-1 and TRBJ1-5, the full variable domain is SAVISQKPSRDICQRGTSLTIQCQVDSQVTMMFWYRQQPGQSLTLIATANQGSEATYESGFVIDKFPISRPNLTFSTLTVSNMSPEDSSIYLCSVGGYSNQPQHFGDGTRLSIL.

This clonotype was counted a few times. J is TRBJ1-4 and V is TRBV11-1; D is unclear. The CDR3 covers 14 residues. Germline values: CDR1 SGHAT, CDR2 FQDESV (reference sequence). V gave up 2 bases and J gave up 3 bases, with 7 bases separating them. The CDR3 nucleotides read TGTGCCAGCAGCTTACCCGGTCCTAATGAAAAACTGTTTTTT. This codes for CASSLPGPNEKLFF. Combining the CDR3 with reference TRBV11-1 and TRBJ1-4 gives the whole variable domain EAEVAQSPRYKITEKSQAVAFWCDPISGHATLYWYRQILGQGPELLVQFQDESVVDDSQLPKDRFSAERLKGVDSTLKIQPAELGDSAMYLCASSLPGPNEKLFFGSGTQLSVL.

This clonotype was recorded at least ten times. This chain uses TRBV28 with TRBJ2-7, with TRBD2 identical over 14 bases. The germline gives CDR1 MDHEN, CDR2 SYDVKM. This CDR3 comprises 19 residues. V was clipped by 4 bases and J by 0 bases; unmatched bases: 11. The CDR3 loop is CASSWGSGLAGASSYEQYF. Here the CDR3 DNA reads TGTGCCAGCAGTTGGGGTTCGGGACTAGCGGGGGCCAGCTCCTACGAGCAGTACTTC. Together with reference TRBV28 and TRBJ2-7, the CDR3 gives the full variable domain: DVKVTQSSRYLVKRTGEKVFLECVQDMDHENMFWYRQDPGLGLRLIYFSYDVKMKEKGDIPEGYSVSREKKERFSLILESASTNQTSMYLCASSWGSGLAGASSYEQYFGPGTRLTVT.

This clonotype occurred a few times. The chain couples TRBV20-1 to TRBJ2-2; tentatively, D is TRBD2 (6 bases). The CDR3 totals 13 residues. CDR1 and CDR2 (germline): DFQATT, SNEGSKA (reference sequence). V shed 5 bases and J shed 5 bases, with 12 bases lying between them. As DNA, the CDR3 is TGCAGTGCTCTCCAGGCGGGGACCGGGGAGCTGTTTTTT. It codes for CSALQAGTGELFF.

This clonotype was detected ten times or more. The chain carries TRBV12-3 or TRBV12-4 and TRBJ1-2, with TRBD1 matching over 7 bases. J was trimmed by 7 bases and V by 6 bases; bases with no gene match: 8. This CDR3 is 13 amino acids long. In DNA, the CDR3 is TGTGCCAGCAGGTTCGAAGGGGGCTTTGGCTACACCTTC. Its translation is CASRFEGGFGYTF.

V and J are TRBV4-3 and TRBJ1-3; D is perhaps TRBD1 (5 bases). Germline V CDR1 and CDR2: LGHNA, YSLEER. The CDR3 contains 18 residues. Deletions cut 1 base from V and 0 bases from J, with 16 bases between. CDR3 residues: CASSQARDGTSSGNTIYF. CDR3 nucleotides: TGCGCCAGCAGCCAAGCTAGGGACGGAACCAGCTCTGGAAACACCATATATTTT.

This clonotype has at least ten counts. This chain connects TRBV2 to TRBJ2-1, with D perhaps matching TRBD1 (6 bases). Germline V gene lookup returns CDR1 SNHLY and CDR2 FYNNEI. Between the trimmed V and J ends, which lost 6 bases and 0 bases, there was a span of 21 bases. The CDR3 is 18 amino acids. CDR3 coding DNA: TGTGCCAGCAGCTCCAATAGGGGGTCAGGGAGCTCCTACAATGAGCAGTTCTTC. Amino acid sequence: CASSSNRGSGSSYNEQFF.

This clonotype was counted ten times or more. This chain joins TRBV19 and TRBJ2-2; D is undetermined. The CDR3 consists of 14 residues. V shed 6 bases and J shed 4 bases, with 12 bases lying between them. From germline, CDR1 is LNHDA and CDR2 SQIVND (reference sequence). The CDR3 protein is CASRSASFTGELFF. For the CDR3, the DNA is TGTGCCAGTAGGTCAGCTTCATTCACCGGGGAGCTGTTTTTT.